This TCR beta chain was identified during a study of post-analysis software for immune sequencing data. Study results and limitations: Five TRBV segments were more frequent in patients than controls; TRBV5-6, TRBV5-1 and TRBV20-1 belonged to this group.

As concerns this clonotype: What it binds is not known.

CDR1 is SGHKS, CDR2 YYEKEE, per germline (reference sequence). V shed 3 bases, J shed 2 bases, and the junction held 6 bases outside the gene matches. The CDR3 loop spans 17 amino acids. cDNA libraries for TCR beta contained unique molecular identifiers. The authors obtained roughly 500,000 cDNA molecules from approximately 0.95 to 9.8 million T cells. A single record per CDR3 protein comes from TCRdb applying MiXCR to the PCR reads. Altogether 600,000 to 750,000 distinct CDR3 sequences are present, about 60% being singletons, with the ten largest covering roughly 10%. This sequence joins TRBV5-5 and TRBJ2-3, with 13 bases identical to TRBD2. Input material: blood. The TCR comes from a girl aged 2-10 years with multiple sclerosis. This CDR3 reads CASSWGLAGINTDTQYF. The CDR3 nucleotides are TGTGCCAGCAGCTGGGGACTAGCGGGAATCAACACAGATACGCAGTATTTT.